This TCR beta chain was identified in a study of radiotherapy plus CTLA-4 blockade in lung cancer. Overall study context: There were objective responses in 18% of patients, and more than 30% had disease control. Study results and caveats: Researchers report tumor-derived TCR clones expanding in blood after radiotherapy plus ipilimumab. With interferon-beta, early dynamics of blood T cell clones were reported to best predict response.

Measured with immunoSEQ multiplex PCR; TCRdb has only the in-frame clones, and not every one. The top ten hold around 7.5% of the sample, which has 28,000 or so clones, approximately 82% seen once. The V and J ends lost 4 bases and 2 bases, in that order; junction bases with no gene match: 16. Germline V gene lookup returns CDR1 SGDLS and CDR2 YYNGEE. This CDR3 contains 18 residues. This clone appeared once. Its antigen is not known. The receptor was derived from a human donor with non-small cell lung cancer who had stable disease on radiotherapy plus ipilimumab. Source: peripheral blood, taken from a patient treated with radiotherapy plus ipilimumab. The V gene is TRBV9, the J gene TRBJ2-3; 7 nucleotides match TRBD2. The CDR3 nucleotides are TGTGCCAGCAGCTCCAGAGGATGGGGGGGAAGTATCACAGATACGCAGTATTTT. It specifies CASSSRGWGGSITDTQYF. Drawing the rest from reference TRBV9 and TRBJ2-3, the complete variable domain is DSGVTQTPKHLITATGQRVTLRCSPRSGDLSVYWYQQSLDQGLQFLIQYYNGEERAKGNILERFSAQQFPDLHSELNLSSLELGDSALYFCASSSRGWGGSITDTQYFGPGTRLTVL.